Listed below are T cell receptor beta chains from one sample, sequenced in a study of blood T cells in healthy people across ages. TCRdb used MiXCR to reprocess the 5' RACE reads, holding one entry per CDR3 protein. The table has 700,000 to 800,000 distinct CDR3 sequences, roughly 43% seen once. The sequenced sample consisted of blood. The receptors were gathered from a woman aged 60-75 years in good health. CDR3s include the opening cysteine and the closing phenylalanine or tryptophan. The order of the fields is V gene, clone size, J gene, D gene, CDR3 DNA, CDR3 protein. The D gene is left open where the match is weak. Clone size, where shown, is once, few, many, or a class for clones that have expanded.

v_call: TRBV5-1; clone_size: NA; j_call: TRBJ1-4; d_call: NA; cdr3_nt: TGCGCCAGCAGCCGGGCGGATGGGGGAAAACTGTTTTTT; cdr3_aa: CASSRADGGKLFF
v_call: TRBV21-1; clone_size: NA; j_call: TRBJ2-7; d_call: NA; cdr3_nt: TGTGCCAGCAGAATGACGACAGGGCAAGAGGACGAGCAGTACTTC; cdr3_aa: CASRMTTGQEDEQYF
v_call: TRBV4-3; clone_size: NA; j_call: TRBJ2-3; d_call: NA; cdr3_nt: TGCGCCAGCAGCCAAGACTACACTAGCACAGATACGCAGTATTTT; cdr3_aa: CASSQDYTSTDTQYF
v_call: TRBV28; clone_size: NA; j_call: TRBJ2-3; d_call: TRBD2; cdr3_nt: TGTGCCAGCAGCTCCCCCCAATTAGCGGGGGTCACAGAGACGCAGTATTTT; cdr3_aa: CASSSPQLAGVTETQYF
v_call: TRBV2; clone_size: NA; j_call: TRBJ1-2; d_call: TRBD1; cdr3_nt: TGTGCCACCACAGGGGGCGCGGTTGGCTACACCTTC; cdr3_aa: CATTGGAVGYTF
v_call: TRBV29-1; clone_size: once; j_call: TRBJ1-4; d_call: NA; cdr3_nt: TGCAGCGTTGTATCACAGTATAATGAAAAACTGTTTTTT; cdr3_aa: CSVVSQYNEKLFF
v_call: TRBV6-5; clone_size: NA; j_call: TRBJ2-7; d_call: TRBD2; cdr3_nt: TGTGCCAGCAGAAAAGAATCGGGGGGAATTACCGAGCAGTACTTC; cdr3_aa: CASRKESGGITEQYF
v_call: TRBV21-1; clone_size: NA; j_call: TRBJ2-1; d_call: NA; cdr3_nt: TGTGCCGACGACAGGGGGTGGAACAATGAGCAGTTCTTC; cdr3_aa: CADDRGWNNEQFF
v_call: TRBV28; clone_size: NA; j_call: TRBJ2-7; d_call: NA; cdr3_nt: TGTGCCAGCATGGGTCTACATATATACGAGCAGTACTTC; cdr3_aa: CASMGLHIYEQYF
v_call: TRBV9; clone_size: few; j_call: TRBJ1-2; d_call: NA; cdr3_nt: TGTGCCAGCAGCGAGGTCCAATCGGACTATGGCTACACCTTC; cdr3_aa: CASSEVQSDYGYTF
v_call: TRBV5-1; clone_size: NA; j_call: TRBJ2-3; d_call: TRBD1; cdr3_nt: TGCGCCAGCGCAAAAGGGACAGGGGAAACAGATACGCAGTATTTT; cdr3_aa: CASAKGTGETDTQYF
v_call: TRBV20-1; clone_size: few; j_call: TRBJ2-7; d_call: NA; cdr3_nt: TGCAGTGCTAGAGACGAACGCTTCGGGAATTACAATGAGCAGTACTTC; cdr3_aa: CSARDERFGNYNEQYF
v_call: TRBV6-1; clone_size: few; j_call: TRBJ2-3; d_call: TRBD1; cdr3_nt: TGTGCCACCGTCCGGGACAGAAGCACAGATACGCAGTATTTT; cdr3_aa: CATVRDRSTDTQYF
v_call: TRBV7-9; clone_size: few; j_call: TRBJ2-3; d_call: TRBD2; cdr3_nt: TGTGCCAGCAGCTCCCCAGAGGGAGGGGAGGATACGCAGTATTTT; cdr3_aa: CASSSPEGGEDTQYF
v_call: TRBV4-3; clone_size: once; j_call: TRBJ1-5; d_call: TRBD1; cdr3_nt: TGCGCCAGCAGCCAGACCGCGACCGGGACAGGGCTAGGACCCCAGCATTTT; cdr3_aa: CASSQTATGTGLGPQHF